Listed here are 3 T cell receptor beta chains from one sample, sequenced in a study of blood T cell repertoires in COVID-19. Sequenced by immunoSEQ multiplex PCR; TCRdb stores in-frame clones only, minus some. Found here are 300,000 to 350,000 clones, around 85% of them singletons; the top ten hold roughly 4%. Sequenced: PBMCs or T cells enriched from blood (not recorded which). The receptors here all came from a woman in her thirties or forties with acute COVID-19.

This chain uses TRBV11-2 with TRBJ2-3; 7 positions agree with TRBD1. V shed 4 bases and J 0 bases; nucleotides not matched to a gene: 4. Germline V gene sequence: CDR1 SGHAT, CDR2 FQNNGV. The CDR3 covers 15 residues. CDR3 sequence reads: CASSSWDRSTDTQYF. The DNA for the CDR3 is TGTGCCAGCAGCTCATGGGACAGAAGCACAGATACGCAGTATTTT.

The chain recombines TRBV5-4 with TRBJ2-7, with 10 bases identical to TRBD1. The CDR3 length is 15 residues. J gave up 2 bases and V 4 bases, and 6 bases lay outside the gene matches. Germline values: CDR1 SGHNT, CDR2 YYREEE (reference sequence). CDR3 coding DNA: TGTGCCAGCAGCCCCAGGACAGGGGGTCCCTACGAGCAGTACTTC. Amino acid sequence: CASSPRTGGPYEQYF.

V is TRBV5-4 and J is TRBJ1-1; TRBD1 matches at 7 bases. CDR3 length: 15 amino acids. After removal of 3 bases from V and 1 base from J, the junction contained 6 bases not matched to a gene. Germline V CDR1 and CDR2: SGHNT, YYREEE (reference sequence). The CDR3 nucleotides read TGTGCCAGCAGCTCCGGGACAGCGGAGAACACTGAAGCTTTCTTT. Amino acids: CASSSGTAENTEAFF. Complete variable domain (other parts from reference TRBV5-4 and TRBJ1-1): ETGVTQSPTHLIKTRGQQVTLRCSSQSGHNTVSWYQQALGQGPQFIFQYYREEENGRGNFPPRFSGLQFPNYSSELNVNALELDDSALYLCASSSGTAENTEAFFGQGTRLTVV.